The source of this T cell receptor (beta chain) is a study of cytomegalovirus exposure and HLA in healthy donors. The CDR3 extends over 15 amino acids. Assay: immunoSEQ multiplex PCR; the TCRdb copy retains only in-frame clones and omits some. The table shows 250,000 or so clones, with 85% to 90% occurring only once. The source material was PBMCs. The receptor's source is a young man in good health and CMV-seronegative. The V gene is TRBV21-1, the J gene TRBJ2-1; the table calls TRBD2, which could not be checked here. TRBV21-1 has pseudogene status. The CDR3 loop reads CASSKVAGLYNEQFF. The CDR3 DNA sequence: TGTGCCAGCAGCAAAGTTGCGGGACTGTACAATGAGCAGTTCTTC.